Below, 18 T cell receptor beta chains from the same sample are listed, as sequenced in a study of blood T cell repertoires in COVID-19. The table came from immunoSEQ multiplex PCR; TCRdb's copy has only in-frame clones and leaves some out. Altogether 130,000 or so clones are present, around 85% being singletons, with the ten largest covering about a sixth. The sequenced sample consisted of peripheral blood. The receptors were sampled from a woman aged 50 to 60 who had recovered from COVID-19.

The gene calls are TRBV5-1 and TRBJ2-3, with D uncertain. The V end lost 2 bases, the J end lost 4 bases, and 5 bases lay between the germline ends. CDR3 size: 12 residues. Germline V lookup: CDR1 SGHRS, CDR2 YFSETQ. The CDR3 region is CASSLTPDTQYF. CDR3 DNA: TGCGCCAGCAGCTTAACTCCAGATACGCAGTATTTT.

The chain recombines TRBV5-1 with TRBJ1-1, with 9 nucleotides matching TRBD1. V was clipped by 4 bases and J by 4 bases; unmatched bases: 5. The CDR3 spans 14 residues. CDR1 is SGHRS and CDR2 is YFSETQ in the germline V gene. The CDR3 region is CASSPGQGATEAFF. CDR3 nucleotides: TGCGCCAGCAGCCCGGGACAGGGAGCCACTGAAGCTTTCTTT.

This clone is a singleton in its sample. The V and J genes are TRBV19 and TRBJ1-2, with 10 bases that match TRBD1. Trimming took 5 bases from V and 5 from J; bases not matched to a gene: 5. Germline V gene lookup returns CDR1 LNHDA and CDR2 SQIVND (reference sequence). CDR3 length: 14 amino acids. The CDR3 reads CASSPTGQGYGYTF. The CDR3 bases are TGTGCCAGTAGTCCGACGGGACAGGGGTATGGCTACACCTTC.

V and J are TRBV11-2 and TRBJ1-4; 8 positions agree with TRBD1. This CDR3 region has 15 residues. Germline-derived CDR1 and CDR2 are SGHAT and FQNNGV. Trimming removed 1 base from V and 9 bases from J; junction bases left unmatched: 7. The CDR3 is CASSLGTGGYKKLFF. The CDR3 DNA sequence: TGTGCCAGCAGCTTAGGAACAGGGGGATATAAAAAACTGTTTTTT.

V and J are TRBV5-1 and TRBJ2-7; TRBD1 agrees at 12 bases. The CDR3 runs 15 residues. Per the germline V gene, CDR1 is SGHRS and CDR2 is YFSETQ. J was trimmed by 2 bases and V by 3 bases; bases with no gene match: 3. CDR3 nucleotides: TGCGCCAGCAGCTGGGGACAGGGGGCCCCCTACGAGCAGTACTTC. Amino acids: CASSWGQGAPYEQYF.

As DNA, the CDR3 is TGCGCCAGCAGTTTAAGACAGGGCGATGGCTACACCTTC. This translates into CASSLRQGDGYTF. The V call is TRBV5-1, the J call TRBJ1-2; 7 nucleotides line up with TRBD1. Germline values: CDR1 SGHRS, CDR2 YFSETQ. Trimming took 5 bases from V and 6 from J; bases not matched to a gene: 7. The CDR3 loop spans 13 amino acids.

This clone has just a few counts. This chain uses TRBV6-5 with TRBJ1-2, with 7 bases that match TRBD1. The CDR3 is 16 amino acids. Germline V gene data show CDR1 as MNHEY and CDR2 as SVGAGI. Trimming at V came to 2 bases and at J to 2 bases, leaving 8 bases not matched to a gene. The CDR3 protein is CASSYSKGGANYGYTF. In nucleotides, the CDR3 is TGTGCCAGCAGTTACAGCAAAGGGGGCGCGAACTATGGCTACACCTTC.

In nucleotides, the CDR3 is TGTGCCAGCAGGGATAGGGGGCGCGGTGGCTACACCTTC. It codes for CASRDRGRGGYTF. The rearrangement joins TRBV28 to TRBJ1-2; 7 nucleotides line up with TRBD1. V trimming: 6 bases; J trimming: 7 bases; junction bases outside the gene matches: 8. Looked up from germline, CDR1 is MDHEN and CDR2 is SYDVKM. The length of the CDR3 is 13 residues.

This clone was seen a few times. The chain couples TRBV19 to TRBJ1-1; tentatively, D is TRBD1 (6 bases). The germline V and J ends were trimmed by 0 bases and 1 base, with 9 bases remaining between them. The CDR3 is 15 residues long. The V gene's germline CDR1 is LNHDA and CDR2 SQIVND (reference sequence). The DNA of the CDR3 is TGTGCCAGTAGTATAGAACGGACAGCGAACACTGAAGCTTTCTTT. Encoded protein: CASSIERTANTEAFF.

The chain recombines TRBV30 with TRBJ1-5, with TRBD1 matching over 7 bases. Unmatched junction bases numbered 1, after V lost 2 bases and J lost 0 bases. CDR1 is GTSNPN, CDR2 SVGIG, per germline (reference sequence). The CDR3 spans 14 residues. CDR3 sequence: CAWSRDSSNQPQHF. CDR3 in DNA: TGTGCCTGGAGTAGGGACAGTAGCAATCAGCCCCAGCATTTT.

The chain links TRBV7-3 to TRBJ1-5, with TRBD1 as a possible D gene (5 bases). Looked up from germline, CDR1 is SGHTA and CDR2 is FQGTGA. The V end was cut by 5 bases, the J end by 6 bases, with 11 bases between. The CDR3 covers 13 residues. The CDR3 loop is CASSPRGGQPQHF. CDR3 nucleotides: TGTGCCAGCAGCCCCCGGGGGGGTCAGCCCCAGCATTTT. Full variable domain (missing parts from reference TRBV7-3 and TRBJ1-5): GAGVSQTPSNKVTEKGKYVELRCDPISGHTALYWYRQSLGQGPEFLIYFQGTGAADDSGLPNDRFFAVRPEGSVSTLKIQRTERGDSAVYLCASSPRGGQPQHFGDGTRLSIL.

This chain joins TRBV3-1 (or the pseudogene TRBV3-2) and TRBJ1-1, with D uncertain. Germline loops: CDR1 LGHDT, CDR2 YNNKEL (reference sequence). The CDR3 covers 14 residues. V lost 0 bases and J 1 base, leaving 6 bases between the germline ends. CDR3 DNA: TGTGCCAGCAGCCAAGATGCCGGGAACACTGAAGCTTTCTTT. This gives the protein CASSQDAGNTEAFF.

The chain combines TRBV15 with TRBJ2-7, with 7 bases aligning to TRBD1. CDR1 and CDR2 (germline): LNHNV, YYDKDF (reference sequence). V was clipped by 5 bases and J by 4 bases; unmatched bases: 2. There are 12 residues in the CDR3. The CDR3 sequence: CATSETGYEQYF. For the CDR3, the DNA is TGTGCCACCAGCGAGACAGGGTACGAGCAGTACTTC. Variable domain in full (rest from reference TRBV15 and TRBJ2-7): DAMVIQNPRYQVTQFGKPVTLSCSQTLNHNVMYWYQQKSSQAPKLLFHYYDKDFNNEADTPDNFQSRRPNTSFCFLDIRSPGLGDTAMYLCATSETGYEQYFGPGTRLTVT.

V usage is TRBV7-8 and J usage is TRBJ1-5; 7 bases align to TRBD1. V lost 1 base, J lost 8 bases, and 14 bases stayed unmatched. Per germline, CDR1 SGHVS and CDR2 FQNEAQ. The CDR3 has 17 amino acids. CDR3 sequence: CASSLGRGGTQGEPQHF. CDR3 coding DNA: TGTGCCAGCAGCTTAGGTCGAGGGGGGACCCAGGGGGAGCCCCAGCATTTT.

V and J are TRBV6-2 or TRBV6-3 and TRBJ1-1, with D possibly matching TRBD1 (5 bases). V lost 4 bases to trimming and J lost 0 bases, with 12 bases between them. Germline-derived CDR1 and CDR2 are MNHEY and SVGEGT. The CDR3 sequence is 15 residues long. CDR3 sequence: CASSSSGRVNTEAFF. The CDR3 DNA sequence: TGTGCCAGCAGTTCGTCCGGCAGGGTGAACACTGAAGCTTTCTTT.

The chain joins TRBV7-9 to TRBJ2-5; 7 bases align to TRBD1. This CDR3 contains 13 residues. CDR1 and CDR2 from the germline V gene are SEHNR and FQNEAQ (reference sequence). The trim removed 4 bases at V and 6 bases at J, leaving 5 bases unmatched. CDR3 residues: CASSSTQGKTQYF. CDR3 in DNA: TGTGCCAGCAGCTCGACACAGGGGAAGACCCAGTACTTC. The full variable domain, in which reference TRBV7-9 and TRBJ2-5 provide the parts outside the CDR3, is DTGVSQNPRHKITKRGQNVTFRCDPISEHNRLYWYRQTLGQGPEFLTYFQNEAQLEKSRLLSDRFSAERPKGSFSTLEIQRTEQGDSAMYLCASSSTQGKTQYFGPGTRLLVL.

The chain employs TRBV9 and TRBJ2-7, with a tentative D call TRBD2 (5 bases). Germline assignment: CDR1 SGDLS and CDR2 YYNGEE. The CDR3 contains 16 residues. With 0 bases removed from V and 6 bases from J, the gap between germline ends came to 19 bases. In DNA, the CDR3 is TGTGCCAGCAGCGTAGTTCCGAGTCCCGGGGAAAGCGAGCAGTACTTC. Translating gives CASSVVPSPGESEQYF.

The CDR3 DNA sequence: TGTGCCAGCAGCTCTGGCCGGGAGAGAGAGACCCAGTACTTC. Amino acids: CASSSGRERETQYF. V and J are TRBV7-9 and TRBJ2-5, with TRBD2 as a possible D gene (6 bases). The germline CDR1 and CDR2 sequences are SEHNR and FQNEAQ (reference sequence). The CDR3 contains 14 residues. Trimming took off 4 bases at V and 4 bases at J, with 13 bases between the two ends.